This entry concerns a single T cell receptor (beta chain). This entry comes from a study of blood T cell repertoires in COVID-19. CDR3 length equals 17 residues. Sequenced by immunoSEQ multiplex PCR; TCRdb stores in-frame clones only, minus some. Of 50,000 to 65,000 clones listed, about 88% are singletons. The receptor comes from a man in his sixties or seventies with acute or convalescent COVID-19. The source material was peripheral blood. The chain joins TRBV12-2 to TRBJ2-5; the table names TRBD2, a call not compared with the DNA. TRBV12-2 is shown as a pseudogene. CDR3 region: CASEKLAGVCLVETQYF. CDR3 DNA: TGTGCAAGTGAGAAACTAGCGGGGGTTTGTCTGGTGGAGACCCAGTACTTC.